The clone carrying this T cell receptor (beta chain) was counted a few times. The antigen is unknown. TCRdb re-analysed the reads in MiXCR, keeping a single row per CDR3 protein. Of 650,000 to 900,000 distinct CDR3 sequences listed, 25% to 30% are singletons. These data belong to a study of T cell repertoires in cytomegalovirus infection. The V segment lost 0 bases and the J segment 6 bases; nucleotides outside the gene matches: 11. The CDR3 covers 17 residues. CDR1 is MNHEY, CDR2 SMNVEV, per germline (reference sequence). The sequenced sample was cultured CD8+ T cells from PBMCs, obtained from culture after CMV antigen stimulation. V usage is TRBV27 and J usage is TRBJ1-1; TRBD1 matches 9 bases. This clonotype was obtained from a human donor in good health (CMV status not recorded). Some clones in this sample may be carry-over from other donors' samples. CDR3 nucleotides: TGTGCCAGCAGTTTATCTTCAGGGACAGGGTTAGTCGCTGAAGCTTTCTTT. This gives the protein CASSLSSGTGLVAEAFF.